Given below is one T cell receptor beta chain in context. This sample was included in a study of blood T cell repertoires in COVID-19. Study overall: Samples representing acute and convalescent COVID-19 were sourced from the United States, Italy and Spain.

The CDR3 has 16 residues. CDR1 and CDR2 (germline): MGHRA, YSYEKL. Trimming cost V 5 bases and J 1 base; bases outside gene matches: 8. Assay: immunoSEQ multiplex PCR; the TCRdb copy retains only in-frame clones and omits some. The profile shows some 200,000 clones, approximately 90% of them singletons. Participant age was 18 to 89 years, and participants resided in fewer than 30 US areas. Sequenced input: PBMCs or T cells enriched from blood (not recorded which). This TCR was sampled from a man aged 18-30 years with acute COVID-19. V and J are TRBV4-1 and TRBJ2-1, with 7 bases lining up with TRBD2. The CDR3 DNA reads TGCGCCAGCAGCGCGGCGGGAGATTTGTCCTACAATGAGCAGTTCTTC. Translation: CASSAAGDLSYNEQFF.